Reported below is one T cell receptor beta chain. As yet, its antigen is unknown. This specimen comes from a study of regulatory T cells in long-lasting Graves disease. CDR3 length equals 16 residues. Between the trimmed V and J ends, which lost 6 bases and 10 bases, there was a span of 28 bases. Germline V gene data show CDR1 as DFQATT and CDR2 as SNEGSKA (reference sequence). General study findings and limits: It was in persistent disease that TRBV28, TRBJ1-2 and TRBJ2-5 were favored. A limited number of samples was an acknowledged limitation. Persistent patients shared more public clonotypes (about 2,900) than new patients (roughly 1,000).

Time point given: newly diagnosed GD, antithyroid drugs for less than 3 months. Preparation of the TCR library used RNA extracted from PBMCs. The authors built TCR beta libraries using iRepertoire HTBI primers and Arm-PCR of CDR3 regions. TCRdb re-derived calls from the multiplex PCR reads in MiXCR, one entry per CDR3 protein. The repertoire holds more than 450,000 distinct CDR3 sequences, 12% seen once, with almost 9% in the top ten. The same sample was also studied in work on T cells in Graves' hyperthyroidism and ophthalmopathy.

The chain links TRBV20-1 to TRBJ2-1, with D perhaps TRBD2 (6 bases). The receptor was isolated from a woman younger than 45 with Graves disease. The material sequenced was peripheral blood mononuclear cells (PBMCs), taken at new diagnosis, from a patient treated with antithyroid drugs. The CDR3 DNA follows: TGCAGTGCCACGATACGCGGGACCGAGCCCTACTACGAGCAGTTCTTC. Protein: CSATIRGTEPYYEQFF.